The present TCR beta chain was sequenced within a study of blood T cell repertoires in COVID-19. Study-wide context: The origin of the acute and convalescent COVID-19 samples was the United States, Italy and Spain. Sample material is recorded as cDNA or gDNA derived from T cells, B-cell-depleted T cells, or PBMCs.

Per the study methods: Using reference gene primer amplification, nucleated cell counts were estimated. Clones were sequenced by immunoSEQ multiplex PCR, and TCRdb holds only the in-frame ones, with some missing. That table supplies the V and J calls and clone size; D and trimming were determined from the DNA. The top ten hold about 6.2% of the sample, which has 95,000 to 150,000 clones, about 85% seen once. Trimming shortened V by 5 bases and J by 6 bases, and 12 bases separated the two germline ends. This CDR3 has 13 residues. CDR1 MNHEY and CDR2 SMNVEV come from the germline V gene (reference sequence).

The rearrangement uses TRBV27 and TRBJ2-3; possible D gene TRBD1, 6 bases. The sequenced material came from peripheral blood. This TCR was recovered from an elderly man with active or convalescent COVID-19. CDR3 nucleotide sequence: TGTGCCAGCAGTCACAGGGTTCGGGATACGCAGTATTTT. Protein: CASSHRVRDTQYF.